This T cell receptor (beta chain) was profiled in a study of blood T cell repertoires in COVID-19. Across the whole study: Samples of COVID-19 (acute and convalescent) were obtained from the United States, Italy and Spain.

Per the original methods: By means of reference gene primer amplification, nucleated cell counts were estimated. Repertoires were generated with immunoSEQ multiplex PCR, while TCRdb's copy carries only in-frame clones and drops some. V, J and clone size were drawn from that table, and D and trimming were deduced from the DNA. The repertoire consists of approximately 190,000 clones, with about 88% occurring once and the leading ten covering 5% to 7.5%. This CDR3 has 13 amino acids. Germline V gene lookup returns CDR1 SQVTM and CDR2 ANQGSEA. V was clipped by 6 bases and J by 1 base, with 10 bases between them.

The sequence was collected from a woman aged 40-49 years who had recovered from COVID-19. Material for sequencing was peripheral blood. The rearrangement links TRBV29-1 to TRBJ1-3; possible D gene TRBD1, 5 bases. This CDR3 is CSVYKGSGNTIYF. The CDR3 nucleotides are TGCAGCGTCTATAAGGGGTCTGGAAACACCATATATTTT.